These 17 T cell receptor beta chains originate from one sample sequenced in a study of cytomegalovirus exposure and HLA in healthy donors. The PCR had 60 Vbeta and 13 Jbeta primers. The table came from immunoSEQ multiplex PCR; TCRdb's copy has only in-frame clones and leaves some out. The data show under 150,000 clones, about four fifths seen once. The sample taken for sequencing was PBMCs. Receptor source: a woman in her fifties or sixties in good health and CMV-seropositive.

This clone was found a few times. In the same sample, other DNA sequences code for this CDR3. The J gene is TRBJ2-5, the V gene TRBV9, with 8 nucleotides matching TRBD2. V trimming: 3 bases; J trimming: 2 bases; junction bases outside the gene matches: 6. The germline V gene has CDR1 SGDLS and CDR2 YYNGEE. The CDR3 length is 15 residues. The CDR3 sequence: CASSADGTRQETQYF. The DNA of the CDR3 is TGTGCCAGCAGCGCGGACGGGACTAGACAAGAGACCCAGTACTTC.

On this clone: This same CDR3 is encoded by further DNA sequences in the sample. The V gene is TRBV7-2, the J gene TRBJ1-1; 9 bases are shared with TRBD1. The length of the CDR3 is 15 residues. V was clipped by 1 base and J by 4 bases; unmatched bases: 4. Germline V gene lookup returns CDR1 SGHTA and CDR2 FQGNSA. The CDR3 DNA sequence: TGTGCCAGCAGCTTAGTCCGGGACAGGGTCACTGAAGCTTTCTTT. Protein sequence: CASSLVRDRVTEAFF.

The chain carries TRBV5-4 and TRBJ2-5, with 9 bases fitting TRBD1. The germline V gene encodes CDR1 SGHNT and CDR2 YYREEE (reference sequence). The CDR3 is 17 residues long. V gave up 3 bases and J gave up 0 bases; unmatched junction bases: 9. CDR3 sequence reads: CASSYPGQGWDQETQYF. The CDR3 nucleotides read TGTGCCAGCAGCTATCCGGGACAGGGTTGGGACCAAGAGACCCAGTACTTC.

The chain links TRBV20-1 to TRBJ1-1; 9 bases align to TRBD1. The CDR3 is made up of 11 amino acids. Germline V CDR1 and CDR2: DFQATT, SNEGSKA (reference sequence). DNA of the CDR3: TGCAGGGGACAGGGTGGGACTGAAGCTTTCTTT. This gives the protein CRGQGGTEAFF.

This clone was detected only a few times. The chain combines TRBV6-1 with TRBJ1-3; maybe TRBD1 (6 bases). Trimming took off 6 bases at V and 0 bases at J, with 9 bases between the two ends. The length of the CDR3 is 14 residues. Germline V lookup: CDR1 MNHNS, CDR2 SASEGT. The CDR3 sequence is CASSRGGSGNTIYF. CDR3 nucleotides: TGTGCCAGCAGCCGAGGGGGCTCTGGAAACACCATATATTTT.

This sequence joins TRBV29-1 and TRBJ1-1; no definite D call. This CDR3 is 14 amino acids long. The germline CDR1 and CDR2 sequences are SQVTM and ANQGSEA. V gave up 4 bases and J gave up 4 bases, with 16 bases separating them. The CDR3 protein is CSVASAALGTEAFF. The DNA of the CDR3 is TGCAGCGTTGCTTCGGCGGCTCTGGGCACTGAAGCTTTCTTT.

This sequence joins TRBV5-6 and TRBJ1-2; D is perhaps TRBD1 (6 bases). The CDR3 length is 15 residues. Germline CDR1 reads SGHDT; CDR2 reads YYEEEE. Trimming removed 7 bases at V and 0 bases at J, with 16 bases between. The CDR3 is CASRQGEGANYGYTF. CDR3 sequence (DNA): TGTGCCAGCCGGCAAGGGGAGGGGGCTAACTATGGCTACACCTTC. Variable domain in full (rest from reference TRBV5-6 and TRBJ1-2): DAGVTQSPTHLIKTRGQQVTLRCSPKSGHDTVSWYQQALGQGPQFIFQYYEEEERQRGNFPDRFSGHQFPNYSSELNVNALLLGDSALYLCASRQGEGANYGYTFGSGTRLTVV.

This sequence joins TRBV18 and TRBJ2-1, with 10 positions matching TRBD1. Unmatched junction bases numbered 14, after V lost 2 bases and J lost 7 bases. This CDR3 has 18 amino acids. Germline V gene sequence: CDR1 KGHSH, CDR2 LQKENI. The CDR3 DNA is TGTGCCAGCTCACCATCGAACCCCGGGACAGGGGTGAGGAATGAGCAGTTCTTC. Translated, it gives CASSPSNPGTGVRNEQFF.

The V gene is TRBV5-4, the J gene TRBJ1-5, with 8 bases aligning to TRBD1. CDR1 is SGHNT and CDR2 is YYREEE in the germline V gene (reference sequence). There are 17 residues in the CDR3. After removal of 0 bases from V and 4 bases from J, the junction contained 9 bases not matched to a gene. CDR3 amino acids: CASSLETRQGRNQPQHF. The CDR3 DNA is TGTGCCAGCAGCTTGGAAACAAGACAGGGGAGGAATCAGCCCCAGCATTTT.

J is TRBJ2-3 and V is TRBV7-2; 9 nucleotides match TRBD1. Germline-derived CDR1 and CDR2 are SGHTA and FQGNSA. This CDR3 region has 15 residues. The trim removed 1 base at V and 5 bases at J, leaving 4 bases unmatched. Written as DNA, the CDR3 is TGTGCCAGCAGCTTAGTGGGGACAGGGTTAGATACGCAGTATTTT. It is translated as CASSLVGTGLDTQYF.

In DNA form, the CDR3 reads TGTGCCAGCAGTGACCGGCGACAGGGCAGGTATGGCTACACCTTC. Protein sequence: CASSDRRQGRYGYTF. The chain carries TRBV6-1 and TRBJ1-2; 7 bases are shared with TRBD1. CDR1 and CDR2 from the germline V gene are MNHNS and SASEGT. The CDR3 is made up of 15 amino acids. V was pared by 3 bases and J by 5 bases, with 9 bases of the junction left unmatched.

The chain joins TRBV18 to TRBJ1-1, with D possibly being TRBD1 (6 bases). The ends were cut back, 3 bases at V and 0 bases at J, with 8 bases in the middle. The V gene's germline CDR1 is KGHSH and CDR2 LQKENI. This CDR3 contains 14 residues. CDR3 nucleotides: TGTGCCAGCTCACCTGGACAGCTGAACACTGAAGCTTTCTTT. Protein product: CASSPGQLNTEAFF. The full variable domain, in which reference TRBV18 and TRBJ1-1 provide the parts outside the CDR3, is NAGVMQNPRHLVRRRGQEARLRCSPMKGHSHVYWYRQLPEEGLKFMVYLQKENIIDESGMPKERFSAEFPKEGPSILRIQQVVRGDSAAYFCASSPGQLNTEAFFGQGTRLTVV.

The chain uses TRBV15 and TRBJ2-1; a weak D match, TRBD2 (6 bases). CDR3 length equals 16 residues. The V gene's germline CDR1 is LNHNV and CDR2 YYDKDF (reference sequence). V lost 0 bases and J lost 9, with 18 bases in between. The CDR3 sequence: CATSREKRKMGGEQFF. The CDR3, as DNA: TGTGCCACCAGCAGAGAAAAACGGAAGATGGGGGGTGAGCAGTTCTTC.

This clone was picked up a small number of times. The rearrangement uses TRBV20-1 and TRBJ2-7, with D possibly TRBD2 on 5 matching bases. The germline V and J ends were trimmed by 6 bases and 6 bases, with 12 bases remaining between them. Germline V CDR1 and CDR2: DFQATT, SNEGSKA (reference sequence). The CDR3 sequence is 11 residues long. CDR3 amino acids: CSAAEGCEQYF. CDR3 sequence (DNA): TGCAGTGCCGCCGAGGGCTGCGAGCAGTACTTC.

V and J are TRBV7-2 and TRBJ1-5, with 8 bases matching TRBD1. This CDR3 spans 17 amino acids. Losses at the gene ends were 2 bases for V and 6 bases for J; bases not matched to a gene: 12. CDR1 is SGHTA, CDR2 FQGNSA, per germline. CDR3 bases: TGTGCCAGCAGCTTACAGGGGGCGCGGGTACTATCTCAGCCCCAGCATTTT. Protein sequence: CASSLQGARVLSQPQHF.

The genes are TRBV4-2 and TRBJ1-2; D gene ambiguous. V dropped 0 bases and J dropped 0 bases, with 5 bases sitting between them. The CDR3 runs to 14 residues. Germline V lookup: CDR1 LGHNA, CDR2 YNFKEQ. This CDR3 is CASSQDPSNYGYTF. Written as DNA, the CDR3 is TGTGCCAGCAGCCAAGATCCTTCTAACTATGGCTACACCTTC.

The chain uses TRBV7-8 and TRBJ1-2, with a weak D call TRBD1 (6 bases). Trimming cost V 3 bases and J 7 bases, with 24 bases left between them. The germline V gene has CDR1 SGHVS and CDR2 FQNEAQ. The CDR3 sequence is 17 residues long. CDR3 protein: CASSLTQRGGDTGGYTF. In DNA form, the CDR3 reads TGTGCCAGCAGCTTGACACAGAGGGGGGGTGATACGGGTGGCTACACCTTC.